The sequence of this T cell receptor beta chain was determined in a study of T cell repertoires in aging, cancer and after chemotherapy. The wider study: Donors were grouped into six age bands spanning 30 or younger through 70 or older. Pre- and post-chemotherapy samples were paired from glioblastoma patients treated with temozolomide-based therapy. Study-level results: Healthy donors lost TCR diversity with age mainly through richness, cancer patients through richness and evenness. Across the chemotherapy interval, each cancer cohort showed higher median generation probability, suggesting thymic rebound.

TCR beta rearrangements were amplified from peripheral blood genomic DNA. The trim removed 6 bases at V and 5 bases at J, leaving 3 bases unmatched. The CDR3 sequence is 12 residues long. Germline V gives CDR1 DFQATT, CDR2 SNEGSKA (reference sequence). Rearranged V-D-J TRB sequences were amplified with a mixed TRB-A/B primer pool. TCRdb reanalysed the multiplex PCR reads using MiXCR and keeps one entry per CDR3 protein. The sample carries several thousand distinct CDR3 sequences, around 66% recorded once. About this clonotype: Its antigen is not known.

The TCR was taken from a human donor with a solid tumor. Source material: blood. The chain carries TRBV20-1 and TRBJ2-1; 8 bases match TRBD2. The CDR3 spells CSAVAGNNEQFF. The CDR3 DNA sequence: TGCAGTGCCGTAGCGGGAAACAATGAGCAGTTCTTC.